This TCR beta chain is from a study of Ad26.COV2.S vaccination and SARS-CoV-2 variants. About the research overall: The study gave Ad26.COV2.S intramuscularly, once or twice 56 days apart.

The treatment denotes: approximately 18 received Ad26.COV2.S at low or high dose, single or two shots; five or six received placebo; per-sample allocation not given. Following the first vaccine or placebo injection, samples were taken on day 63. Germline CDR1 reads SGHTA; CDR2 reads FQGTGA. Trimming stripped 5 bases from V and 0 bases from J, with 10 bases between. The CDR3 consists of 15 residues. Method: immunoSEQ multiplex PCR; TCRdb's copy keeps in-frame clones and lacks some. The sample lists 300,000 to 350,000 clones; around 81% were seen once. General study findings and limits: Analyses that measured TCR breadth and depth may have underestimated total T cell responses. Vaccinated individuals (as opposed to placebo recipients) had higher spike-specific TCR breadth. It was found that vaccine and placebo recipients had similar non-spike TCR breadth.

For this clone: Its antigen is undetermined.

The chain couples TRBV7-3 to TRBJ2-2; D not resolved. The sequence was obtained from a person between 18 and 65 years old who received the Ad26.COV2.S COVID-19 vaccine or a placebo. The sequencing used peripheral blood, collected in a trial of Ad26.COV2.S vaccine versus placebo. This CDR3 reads CASSPGYANTGELFF. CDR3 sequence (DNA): TGTGCCAGCAGCCCAGGATACGCGAACACCGGGGAGCTGTTTTTT.